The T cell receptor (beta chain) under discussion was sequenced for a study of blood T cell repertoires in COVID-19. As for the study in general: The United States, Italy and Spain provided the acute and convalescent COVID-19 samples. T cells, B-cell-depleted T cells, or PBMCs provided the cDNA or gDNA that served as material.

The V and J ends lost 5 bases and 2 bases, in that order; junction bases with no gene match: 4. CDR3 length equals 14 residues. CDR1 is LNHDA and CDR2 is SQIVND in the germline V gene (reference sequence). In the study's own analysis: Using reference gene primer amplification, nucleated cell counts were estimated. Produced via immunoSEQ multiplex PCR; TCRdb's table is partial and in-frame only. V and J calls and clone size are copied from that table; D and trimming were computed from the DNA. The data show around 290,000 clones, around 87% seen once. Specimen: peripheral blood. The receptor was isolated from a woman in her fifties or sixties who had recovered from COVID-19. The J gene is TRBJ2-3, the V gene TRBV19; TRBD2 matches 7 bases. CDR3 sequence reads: CASSLGLVTDTQYF. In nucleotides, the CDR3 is TGTGCCAGTAGTCTTGGACTAGTCACAGATACGCAGTATTTT.